Sequencing of this TCR beta chain was carried out in a study of T cell responses to AZD1222 COVID-19 vaccine. The germline V gene has CDR1 MNHEY and CDR2 SVGAGI. This CDR3 contains 16 residues. V gave up 2 bases and J gave up 7 bases; unmatched junction bases: 10. The table lists this clone with a count of one. Profiling relied on immunoSEQ multiplex PCR, and the TCRdb table lists in-frame clones only, not all of them. The table shows approximately 52,000 clones, with roughly 87% occurring only once. The material sequenced was peripheral blood, taken 28 days after the second AZD1222 dose. V and J are TRBV6-5 and TRBJ1-2; TRBD1 agrees at 10 bases. This TCR was sampled from an adult who received the AZD1222 COVID-19 vaccine. The CDR3 region is CASSYHRDRGYAGYTF. The CDR3 DNA sequence: TGTGCCAGCAGTTACCACCGGGACAGGGGTTACGCTGGCTACACCTTC.